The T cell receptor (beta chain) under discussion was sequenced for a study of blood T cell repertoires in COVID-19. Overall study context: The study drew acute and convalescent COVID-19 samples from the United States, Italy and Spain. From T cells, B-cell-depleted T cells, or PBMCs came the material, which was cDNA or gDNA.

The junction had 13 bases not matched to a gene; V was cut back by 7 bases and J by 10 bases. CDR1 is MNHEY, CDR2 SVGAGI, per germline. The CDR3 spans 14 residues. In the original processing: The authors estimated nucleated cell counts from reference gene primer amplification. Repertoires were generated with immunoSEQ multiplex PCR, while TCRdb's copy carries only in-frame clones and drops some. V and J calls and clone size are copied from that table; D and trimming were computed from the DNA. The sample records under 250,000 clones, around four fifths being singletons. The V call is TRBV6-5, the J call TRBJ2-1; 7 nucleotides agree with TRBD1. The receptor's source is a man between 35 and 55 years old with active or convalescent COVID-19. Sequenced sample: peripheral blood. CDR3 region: CASIRDRVAGEQFF. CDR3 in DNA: TGTGCCAGCATCCGAGACAGGGTGGCGGGCGAGCAGTTCTTC.